The clone carrying this TCR beta chain was seen only once. The record originates from a study of cytomegalovirus exposure and HLA in healthy donors. Background on the study: Clustering assigned about four fifths of the roughly 400 genotyped donors to the Caucasian-associated ancestry cluster.

It was with 60 Vbeta and 13 Jbeta primers that the PCR ran. Clones were read by immunoSEQ multiplex PCR, and TCRdb kept only the in-frame ones, dropping some. The sample has 150,000 to 160,000 clones, approximately 80% seen once. The CDR3 covers 15 residues. V shed 5 bases, J shed 2 bases, and the junction held 5 bases outside the gene matches. The V gene's germline CDR1 is MNHEY and CDR2 SMNVEV (reference sequence). Sample: PBMCs. The TCR sequence derives from a middle-aged woman in good health and CMV-seropositive. The gene calls are TRBV27 and TRBJ2-7, with 11 bases matching TRBD2. In DNA, the CDR3 is TGTGCCAGCAGTCCGCTAGCGGGAGGTACCTACGAGCAGTACTTC. Its protein is CASSPLAGGTYEQYF.